One and the same sample provided the 28 T cell receptor beta chains below, sequenced in a study of blood T cell repertoires in COVID-19. TCRdb's table, derived via immunoSEQ multiplex PCR, lists solely in-frame clones and lacks some. This sample has 300,000 or so clones; about nine tenths occur once, and the top ten carry roughly 2.6%. What was sequenced was PBMCs or T cells enriched from blood (not recorded which). The source of these receptors is a man between 60 and 75 years old who had recovered from COVID-19.

The rearrangement links TRBV4-2 to TRBJ1-1; 8 nucleotides match TRBD1. Germline V gene lookup returns CDR1 LGHNA and CDR2 YNFKEQ. V shed 1 base, J shed 4 bases, and the junction held 2 bases outside the gene matches. This CDR3 has 14 residues. The CDR3 coding sequence is TGTGCCAGCAGCCAAGGTGACAGGGGCACTGAAGCTTTCTTT. This translates into CASSQGDRGTEAFF.

The V gene is TRBV7-6, the J gene TRBJ1-1; tentatively, D is TRBD1 (5 bases). V lost 1 base to trimming and J lost 6 bases, with 9 bases between them. Germline CDR1 SGHVS, CDR2 FNYEAQ. The CDR3 extends over 13 amino acids. The CDR3 is CASSLVGGAEAFF. The CDR3 bases are TGTGCCAGCAGCTTAGTTGGGGGGGCTGAAGCTTTCTTT.

The chain employs TRBV7-3 and TRBJ2-5; tentative D call: TRBD1 (7 bases). V lost 5 bases and J 7 bases, leaving 17 bases between the germline ends. Germline V gives CDR1 SGHTA, CDR2 FQGTGA. The CDR3 contains 14 residues. CDR3 region: CASSPGSGTATQYF. The CDR3 DNA reads as TGTGCCAGCAGCCCCGGGAGTGGGACAGCGACCCAGTACTTC.

V and J are TRBV3-1 (or the pseudogene TRBV3-2) and TRBJ1-3; D remains unclear. The CDR3 covers 15 residues. The V gene's germline CDR1 is LGHDT and CDR2 YNNKEL (reference sequence). V was shortened by 4 bases and J by 0 bases, with 10 bases between the two germline ends. The CDR3: CASSPGPPSGNTIYF. In DNA form, the CDR3 reads TGTGCCAGCAGCCCTGGGCCCCCCTCTGGAAACACCATATATTTT.

The gene calls are TRBV6-5 and TRBJ2-1; 12 bases fit TRBD1. V lost 5 bases to trimming and J lost 9 bases; unmatched junction nucleotides: 5. The germline V gene has CDR1 MNHEY and CDR2 SVGAGI. The CDR3 spans 14 residues. The DNA of the CDR3 is TGTGCCAGCAGTCCGGGACAGGGGGCGATTGAGCAGTTCTTC. This codes for CASSPGQGAIEQFF.

The chain combines TRBV19 with TRBJ1-1; no firm D call. The germline V and J ends were trimmed by 10 bases and 2 bases, with 14 bases remaining between them. CDR3 length: 13 residues. In germline, CDR1 is LNHDA, CDR2 SQIVND (reference sequence). Written as DNA, the CDR3 is TGTGCCACCAGCCCCGGGTTCAACACTGAAGCTTTCTTT. The encoded protein is CATSPGFNTEAFF.

The V gene is TRBV3-1 (or the pseudogene TRBV3-2), the J gene TRBJ2-1, with 10 positions matching TRBD2. V lost 3 bases, J lost 8 bases, and 16 bases stayed unmatched. Germline values: CDR1 LGHDT, CDR2 YNNKEL (reference sequence). The CDR3 covers 18 residues. DNA for the CDR3: TGTGCCAGCAGCCAGGACCGATGGAGCGGGAGGGCCTTCGATGAGCAGTTCTTC. It is translated as CASSQDRWSGRAFDEQFF.

This chain connects TRBV18 to TRBJ2-3; 12 bases are shared with TRBD2. Per germline, CDR1 KGHSH and CDR2 LQKENI. The CDR3 contains 16 residues. Trimming at V came to 3 bases and at J to 9 bases, leaving 10 bases not matched to a gene. The chain's CDR3 is CASSPQLAGGHETQYF. In nucleotides, the CDR3 is TGTGCCAGCTCACCGCAACTAGCGGGGGGCCACGAAACGCAGTATTTT.

This clone was detected only a few times. The chain couples TRBV27 to TRBJ1-5; 9 bases agree with TRBD1. The CDR3 spans 18 residues. Germline V CDR1 and CDR2: MNHEY, SMNVEV (reference sequence). Trimming took 6 bases from V and 9 from J; bases not matched to a gene: 21. The CDR3 nucleotides are TGTGCCAGCAGAAACAGCAACACCGGGACAGGGCTCTCGGGGCCCCAGCATTTT. The encoded protein is CASRNSNTGTGLSGPQHF.

CDR3 nucleotide sequence: TGTGCCAGCAGTAAGGACAGGGGCGGCACAGATACGCAGTATTTT. It specifies CASSKDRGGTDTQYF. This sequence joins TRBV2 and TRBJ2-3; the match to TRBD1 covers 9 bases. The CDR3 is made up of 15 amino acids. Trimming at V came to 5 bases and at J to 1 base, leaving 4 bases not matched to a gene. Germline assignment: CDR1 SNHLY and CDR2 FYNNEI.

J is TRBJ2-7 and V is TRBV4-3, with TRBD2 as a possible D gene (6 bases). Germline V gene sequence: CDR1 LGHNA, CDR2 YSLEER. The germline V and J ends were trimmed by 0 bases and 5 bases, with 11 bases remaining between them. The length of the CDR3 is 14 residues. CDR3 sequence: CASSQEVPGDEQYF. Written as DNA, the CDR3 is TGCGCCAGCAGCCAAGAGGTTCCGGGGGACGAGCAGTACTTC.

The gene calls are TRBV29-1 and TRBJ1-1; a weak D match, TRBD1 (5 bases). The V gene's germline CDR1 is SQVTM and CDR2 ANQGSEA. This CDR3 spans 13 amino acids. The V and J ends lost 3 bases and 0 bases respectively, with 8 bases between them. The CDR3 protein is CSVDGGMNTEAFF. The CDR3 DNA reads TGCAGCGTTGATGGGGGGATGAACACTGAAGCTTTCTTT.

The genes are TRBV18 and TRBJ2-5, with D maybe TRBD2 (5 bases). Germline assignment: CDR1 KGHSH and CDR2 LQKENI. The CDR3 spans 14 residues. V shed 0 bases and J shed 4 bases, with 9 bases lying between them. The CDR3 is CASSPPPEGETQYF. DNA for the CDR3: TGTGCCAGCTCACCACCCCCCGAGGGAGAGACCCAGTACTTC.

The gene calls are TRBV5-1 and TRBJ1-2; weak D call: TRBD1 (5 bases). Germline loops: CDR1 SGHRS, CDR2 YFSETQ. Trimming took 4 bases from V and 0 from J, leaving 22 bases between them. This CDR3 spans 18 amino acids. Written as DNA, the CDR3 is TGCGCCAGCAGCAACTTCAGGGAAACACGAACTACTAACTATGGCTACACCTTC. Residues: CASSNFRETRTTNYGYTF.

This chain links TRBV18 with TRBJ2-1; D perhaps matches TRBD1 (5 bases). The V gene's germline CDR1 is KGHSH and CDR2 LQKENI. V lost 0 bases and J lost 4, with 13 bases in between. The CDR3 spans 16 residues. The CDR3 spells CASSPPKGLLYNEQFF. The CDR3 DNA reads TGTGCCAGCTCACCACCGAAGGGGCTATTGTACAATGAGCAGTTCTTC.

The V and J genes are TRBV7-2 and TRBJ2-3; 10 bases agree with TRBD2. Per the germline V gene, CDR1 is SGHTA and CDR2 is FQGNSA. The CDR3 is made up of 18 amino acids. V gave up 1 base and J gave up 2 bases; unmatched junction bases: 9. CDR3: CASSLEGTSVPHTDTQYF. CDR3 bases: TGTGCCAGCAGCTTAGAAGGGACTAGCGTCCCCCACACAGATACGCAGTATTTT. Filled out from reference TRBV7-2 and TRBJ2-3, the complete variable domain reads GAGVSQSPSNKVTEKGKDVELRCDPISGHTALYWYRQSLGQGLEFLIYFQGNSAPDKSGLPSDRFSAERTGGSVSTLTIQRTQQEDSAVYLCASSLEGTSVPHTDTQYFGPGTRLTVL.

The chain is built from TRBV5-1 and TRBJ2-2, with D tentatively TRBD2 (6 bases). This CDR3 has 16 residues. The germline CDR1 and CDR2 sequences are SGHRS and YFSETQ. Trimming pared 2 bases from V and 3 bases from J, leaving 14 bases between. The CDR3 nucleotides read TGCGCCAGCAGCTTTAGGGATAGCGGCTACACCGGGGAGCTGTTTTTT. Translating it yields CASSFRDSGYTGELFF.

The chain has TRBV19 and TRBJ2-7; 8 nucleotides align to TRBD2. Germline CDR1 is LNHDA and CDR2 is SQIVND (reference sequence). There are 16 residues in the CDR3. V lost 5 bases and J lost 4; bases outside the gene matches: 13. CDR3 DNA sequence: TGTGCCAGTAGTTTGAGTAGCGGGAAGAATGAATACGAGCAGTACTTC. Amino acid sequence: CASSLSSGKNEYEQYF.

The rearrangement links TRBV5-1 to TRBJ1-4; 7 positions match TRBD1. Germline lookup yields CDR1 SGHRS and CDR2 YFSETQ. The ends lost 1 base at V and 8 bases at J; junction bases unmatched: 5. The CDR3 is made up of 14 amino acids. The CDR3 nucleotides are TGCGCCAGCAGCTTGAACAGGGGTCGAGAAAAACTGTTTTTT. As protein: CASSLNRGREKLFF.

The chain links TRBV12-5 to TRBJ1-5, with D unclear. V lost 8 bases, J lost 2 bases, and 13 bases lay in between. Looked up from germline, CDR1 is LGHNT and CDR2 is FRNRAP. The CDR3 totals 14 residues. CDR3 coding DNA: TGTGCTAGTAGCCTTACTGTGGGCAATCAGCCCCAGCATTTT. This gives the protein CASSLTVGNQPQHF.

The CDR3 DNA reads TGTGCCAGCAGTTACTCCCGTACGACAGTTCCCTACGAGCAGTACTTC. Amino acids: CASSYSRTTVPYEQYF. The genes are TRBV6-5 and TRBJ2-7, with D perhaps TRBD1 (5 bases). The V gene's germline CDR1 is MNHEY and CDR2 SVGAGI. V was cut by 0 bases and J by 2 bases, with 14 bases left in between. The CDR3 has 16 amino acids.

The CDR3 here is CASSSIAGVGTGELFF. In DNA form, the CDR3 reads TGTGCCAGCAGCTCTATAGCGGGAGTGGGGACCGGGGAGCTGTTTTTT. The chain has TRBV7-9 and TRBJ2-2; 9 bases align to TRBD2. The CDR3 is 16 amino acids. CDR1 and CDR2 (germline): SEHNR, FQNEAQ (reference sequence). Losses at the gene ends were 4 bases for V and 5 bases for J; bases not matched to a gene: 8.

The chain joins TRBV13 to TRBJ2-7; possibly TRBD2 for D (5 bases). Germline lookup yields CDR1 PRHDT and CDR2 FYEKMQ (reference sequence). The CDR3 is 16 amino acids. Trimming left V 0 bases short and J 3 bases short, with 15 bases between. CDR3 nucleotide sequence: TGTGCCAGCAGCTTAGGCGGCCCGGGGAGAGGCTACGAGCAGTACTTC. As protein: CASSLGGPGRGYEQYF.

The chain couples TRBV7-9 to TRBJ2-3; 8 bases fit TRBD1. In germline, CDR1 is SEHNR, CDR2 FQNEAQ (reference sequence). V shed 5 bases, J shed 3 bases, and the junction held 7 bases outside the gene matches. This CDR3 contains 15 residues. The CDR3 here is CASSPGTGFTDTQYF. CDR3 nucleotides: TGTGCCAGCAGCCCCGGGACAGGTTTTACAGATACGCAGTATTTT.

The CDR3 bases are TGTGCCAGTAGTATCGGGCTTAGGGGGAGCAGCAATCAGCCCCAGCATTTT. Protein sequence: CASSIGLRGSSNQPQHF. The chain joins TRBV19 to TRBJ1-5, with a weak D call TRBD1 (6 bases). The length of the CDR3 is 17 residues. V was cut by 3 bases and J by 1 base, with 16 bases left in between. The germline V gene has CDR1 LNHDA and CDR2 SQIVND (reference sequence).

A few counts support this clone. This chain links TRBV6-5 with TRBJ1-2; the D gene is possibly TRBD1 (6 bases). V shed 6 bases and J shed 1 base, with 15 bases lying between them. Germline assignment: CDR1 MNHEY and CDR2 SVGAGI. This CDR3 contains 15 residues. CDR3 amino acids: CASRTTGAGNYGYTF. The DNA of the CDR3 is TGTGCCAGCAGAACGACAGGCGCCGGTAACTATGGCTACACCTTC.

The chain combines TRBV28 with TRBJ1-5; 9 bases agree with TRBD1. J was trimmed by 2 bases and V by 5 bases; bases with no gene match: 4. This CDR3 spans 15 amino acids. Germline CDR1 MDHEN, CDR2 SYDVKM. The CDR3 loop reads CASSTTGGGNQPQHF. The DNA for the CDR3 is TGTGCCAGCAGTACGACAGGGGGAGGCAATCAGCCCCAGCATTTT. The variable domain in full, with the rest retrieved from reference TRBV28 and TRBJ1-5, is DVKVTQSSRYLVKRTGEKVFLECVQDMDHENMFWYRQDPGLGLRLIYFSYDVKMKEKGDIPEGYSVSREKKERFSLILESASTNQTSMYLCASSTTGGGNQPQHFGDGTRLSIL.

This clone is a singleton in its sample. J is TRBJ2-7 and V is TRBV4-2; 12 positions agree with TRBD2. Germline trimming cut 1 base from V and 10 bases from J; bases unmatched to any gene: 11. Germline CDR1 and CDR2: LGHNA and YNFKEQ. This CDR3 has 16 amino acids. CDR3 loop: CASSQASRGLAGTQYF. The CDR3 coding sequence is TGTGCCAGCAGCCAAGCCTCCCGCGGACTAGCGGGGACTCAGTACTTC.